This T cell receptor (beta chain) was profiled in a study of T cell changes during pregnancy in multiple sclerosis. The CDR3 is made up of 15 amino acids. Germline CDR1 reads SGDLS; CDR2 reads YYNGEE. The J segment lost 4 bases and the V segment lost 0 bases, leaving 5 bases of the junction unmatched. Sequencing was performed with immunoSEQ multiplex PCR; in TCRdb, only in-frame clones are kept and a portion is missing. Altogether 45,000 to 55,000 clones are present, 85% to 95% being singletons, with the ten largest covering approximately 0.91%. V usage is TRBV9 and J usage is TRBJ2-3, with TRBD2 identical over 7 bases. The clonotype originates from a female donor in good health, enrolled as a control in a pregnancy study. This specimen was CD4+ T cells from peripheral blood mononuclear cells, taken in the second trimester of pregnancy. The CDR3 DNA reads TGTGCCAGCAGCGTAGCGGCTAGCGGTTCAGATACGCAGTATTTT. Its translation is CASSVAASGSDTQYF. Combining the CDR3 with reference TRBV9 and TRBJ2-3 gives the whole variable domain DSGVTQTPKHLITATGQRVTLRCSPRSGDLSVYWYQQSLDQGLQFLIQYYNGEERAKGNILERFSAQQFPDLHSELNLSSLELGDSALYFCASSVAASGSDTQYFGPGTRLTVL.